The text below deals with one TCR beta chain. It lacks a known antigen. Within one base of it there is no much larger clone, and no base qualities were kept. This sample is part of a study of blood T cell repertoires in COVID-19 (TCRdb year 2020). Looking at the study overall: Samples from collaborators originated in the United States, Italy and Spain and spanned both the acute and convalescent phases of COVID-19. The prospective study material was composed of cDNA or gDNA derived from T cells, B-cell-depleted T cells, or PBMCs. Deeply sampled blood TCRbeta repertoires from subjects exposed to, actively infected with, or recovered from COVID-19 were included in the dataset. The repertoires were released in a freely available public database intended as a resource for research on the immune response to SARS-CoV-2. The samples were drawn from two sources: the first 160 participants of the ongoing ImmuneRACE study, and 1,000 to 1,500 subjects contributed by 6 global collaborators. A de-identified subject ID, COVID-19 status, age in years and sex were almost always included in the sample metadata. HLA class I and class II types, where available, came from metadata supplied by the sample provider rather than from assay-based typing. Broad study findings and their caveats: The quantity of clinical and demographic metadata differed by source and by participant and was supplied without curation.

TCRbeta CDR3 regions were amplified from genomic DNA using the immunoSEQ Assay, a bias-controlled multiplex PCR. Per the source publication's procedure: The number of nucleated cells in each sample was estimated by amplification of reference gene primers within the assay. To quantify the absolute abundance of each unique TCRbeta CDR3 rearrangement, sequence reads were collapsed and filtered. For each sample, productive Simpson clonality was calculated by taking the square root of Simpson's diversity index across productive rearrangements. TCRdb took over this immuneACCESS table, retaining in-frame rearrangements with V and J assigned. Such tables are incomplete; in checked studies, under half of the missing clones stem from an unresolved V gene, and the remainder is unexplained. V and J calls and clone size are given by that table; D and trimming were obtained from the DNA. Present in this sample are around 260,000 clones, 80% to 90% of which were seen just once. Around 4.1% of the sample comes from the top ten.

In the prospective study, participants were about 18 to 95 years old, resided in 24 geographic areas of the United States, and were enrolled through a virtual design. In the prospective study, cohorts were assigned on the basis of participant-reported clinical history obtained from a screening survey and a study questionnaire. Each participant in the prospective study had whole blood, serum and a nasopharyngeal or oropharyngeal swab collected by mobile phlebotomists. Over an approximately 2-month period, participants in the prospective study had the option of providing additional blood draws and questionnaires. Prospective study blood samples were shipped either frozen or at room temperature before DNA extraction. Including cysteine and phenylalanine, the CDR3 has 15 amino acids. Of all the DNA, just the CDR3 is kept, 45 bases in frame from base 1. The germline V gene provides CDR1 SGHAT and CDR2 FQNNGV. Trimming takes 5 bases from V and 6 bases from J, and the germline ends sit 17 bases apart.

The chain links TRBV11-2 with TRBJ1-5, and possibly TRBD1, on 6 matching bases. The receptor was derived from a man aged 30-40 years with acute COVID-19. Source material: PBMCs or T cells enriched from blood (not recorded which). CDR3 protein: CASSVFGGAGQPQHF. Read as DNA, the sequence is TGTGCCAGCAGCGTTTTCGGGGGGGCAGGTCAGCCCCAGCATTTT.